This entry lists 26 T cell receptor beta chains sequenced from one sample in a study of post-analysis software for immune sequencing data. These receptors are not linked to any known antigen. Carried by the TCR beta cDNA libraries were unique molecular identifiers. TCRdb ran MiXCR on the PCR reads and lists one entry per CDR3 protein. This repertoire shows 600,000 to 700,000 distinct CDR3 sequences, around 60% found once; its top ten account for approximately 11%. Whole-study findings and limits: With TRBV5-6, TRBV5-1 and TRBV20-1 included, about five TRBV segments were more frequent in patients than in controls.

The sequenced sample was blood. These TCRs come from a girl aged 2 to 10 with multiple sclerosis.

The chain couples TRBV20-1 to TRBJ2-1; 15 bases agree with TRBD2. CDR1 and CDR2 (germline): DFQATT, SNEGSKA (reference sequence). After removal of 6 bases from V and 15 bases from J, the junction contained 6 bases not matched to a gene. This CDR3 has 12 residues. The CDR3 loop reads CSARTSGGVSFF. The CDR3 nucleotides are TGCAGTGCGAGGACTAGCGGGGGGGTATCGTTCTTC.

This sequence joins TRBV4-1 and TRBJ2-7, with D perhaps matching TRBD1 or TRBD2 (5 bases each). The CDR3 spans 14 residues. Trimming stripped 1 base from V and 2 bases from J, with 9 bases between. Germline assignment: CDR1 MGHRA and CDR2 YSYEKL. The CDR3 nucleotides read TGCGCCAGCAGCCAAGCTGGGGGAACCTACGAGCAGTACTTC. This sequence encodes CASSQAGGTYEQYF.

The chain links TRBV12-3 or TRBV12-4 to TRBJ2-2; TRBD1 matches 8 bases. This CDR3 comprises 17 residues. The J segment lost 9 bases and the V segment lost 5 bases, leaving 17 bases of the junction unmatched. The CDR3 nucleotides read TGTGCCAGCAGTCTTTACTGGACAGGGCAGGGCCACCGGGAGCTGTTTTTT. This gives the protein CASSLYWTGQGHRELFF.

The rearrangement links TRBV20-1 to TRBJ2-1, with TRBD2 matching 13 bases. V lost 8 bases to trimming and J lost 6 bases; unmatched junction nucleotides: 7. The germline CDR1 and CDR2 sequences are DFQATT and SNEGSKA (reference sequence). This CDR3 is built from 14 residues. This CDR3 is CSLSTSGGINEQFF. Written as DNA, the CDR3 is TGCAGTCTGTCGACTAGCGGGGGGATCAATGAGCAGTTCTTC.

This clonotype was counted a few times. The chain uses TRBV12-3 or TRBV12-4 and TRBJ1-2; weak D call: TRBD1 (5 bases). The CDR3 is 12 amino acids. Trimming removed 7 bases at V and 7 bases at J, with 13 bases between. CDR3 residues: CASMRLGTGYTF. The CDR3 DNA is TGTGCCAGCATGAGGTTGGGGACTGGCTACACCTTC.

Of note for this clonotype: One junction end does not reproduce the germline sequence, and a read error may be involved. The CDR3 DNA reads as TGTACCATCAGGAGGACTAGCGGGAGTGGGTCCTACAATGAGCAGTTCTTC. It encodes CTIRRTSGSGSYNEQFF. The V and J genes are TRBV10-3 and TRBJ2-1; 13 bases match TRBD2. Germline V gene data show CDR1 as ENHRY and CDR2 as SYGVKD. The length of the CDR3 is 17 residues.

The chain joins TRBV9 to TRBJ2-1, with 9 bases identical to TRBD2. The CDR3 runs to 15 residues. Germline lookup yields CDR1 SGDLS and CDR2 YYNGEE. J gave up 10 bases and V 0 bases, and 8 bases lay outside the gene matches. CDR3 coding DNA: TGTGCCAGCAGCGTAGGCGGGAGGGTTGGGGAGGAGCAGTTCTTC. This sequence encodes CASSVGGRVGEEQFF.

The V gene is TRBV29-1, the J gene TRBJ2-7, with 9 bases lining up with TRBD2. V shed 6 bases and J 4 bases; nucleotides not matched to a gene: 13. Germline CDR1 is SQVTM and CDR2 is ANQGSEA. The CDR3 contains 15 residues. CDR3 region: CSVYEGAGGRYEQYF. In nucleotides, the CDR3 is TGCAGCGTCTACGAGGGAGCGGGAGGAAGGTACGAGCAGTACTTC.

This chain links TRBV15 with TRBJ2-1; possibly TRBD1 for D (5 bases). Germline V CDR1 and CDR2: LNHNV, YYDKDF (reference sequence). The ends were cut back, 1 base at V and 9 bases at J, with 13 bases in the middle. This CDR3 has 14 residues. The CDR3 sequence: CATSRGVTGFEQFF. The DNA of the CDR3 is TGTGCCACCAGCAGAGGAGTTACAGGTTTTGAGCAGTTCTTC.

The chain links TRBV11-2 to TRBJ2-3; 7 nucleotides align to TRBD2. Germline V gene data show CDR1 as SGHAT and CDR2 as FQNNGV. This CDR3 spans 16 amino acids. Trimming at V came to 6 bases and at J to 4 bases, leaving 13 bases not matched to a gene. The CDR3 DNA sequence: TGTGCCAGCAGTTTGGGACTATCGGCGGGACCAGATACGCAGTATTTT. Protein sequence: CASSLGLSAGPDTQYF.

This clonotype was seen more than once but under ten times. This chain connects TRBV20-1 to TRBJ1-5, with D uncertain. Germline values: CDR1 DFQATT, CDR2 SNEGSKA (reference sequence). V was pared by 3 bases and J by 0 bases, with 9 bases between. The CDR3 has 14 amino acids. The DNA of the CDR3 is TGCAGTGCTAGGAGTGGCGTTAGCAATCAGCCCCAGCATTTT. It translates to CSARSGVSNQPQHF.

The chain is built from TRBV20-1 and TRBJ2-7, with D possibly being TRBD2 (5 bases). CDR3 length: 12 residues. The germline CDR1 and CDR2 sequences are DFQATT and SNEGSKA (reference sequence). V was pared by 6 bases and J by 5 bases, with 14 bases between. The DNA for the CDR3 is TGCAGTGCCAGCTCACTAGTCGACGAGCAGTACTTC. This sequence encodes CSASSLVDEQYF.

The DNA of the CDR3 is TGTGCCAGCAGTTACAAACCCGGGACAGTATACAATGAGCAGTTCTTC. It translates to CASSYKPGTVYNEQFF. The chain recombines TRBV6-2 or TRBV6-3 with TRBJ2-1; 7 nucleotides align to TRBD1. CDR3 size: 16 residues. Germline trimming cut 2 bases from V and 4 bases from J; bases unmatched to any gene: 8. CDR1 and CDR2 (germline): MNHEY, SVGEGT.

This clonotype was recorded a few times. The gene calls are TRBV6-5 and TRBJ2-5, with D perhaps TRBD1 or TRBD2 (5 bases each). The V and J ends lost 6 bases and 2 bases respectively, with 10 bases between them. CDR1 and CDR2 (germline): MNHEY, SVGAGI. The CDR3 sequence is 13 residues long. The CDR3 DNA is TGTGCCAGCAGGCCAGGGAGACAAGAGACCCAGTACTTC. Translating it yields CASRPGRQETQYF.

As for this clonotype: At one end, the junction sequence differs from germline, possibly due to a read error. V is TRBV29-1 and J is TRBJ1-5; no clear D. The CDR3 has 12 amino acids. From germline, CDR1 is SQVTM and CDR2 ANQGSEA. In DNA form, the CDR3 reads TGTAGCGTTGAAGAAGGCAATCAGCCCCAGCATTTT. Its protein product is CSVEEGNQPQHF.

The gene calls are TRBV20-1 and TRBJ1-2; the D is unclear. V was cut by 3 bases and J by 0 bases, with 11 bases left in between. Germline CDR1 DFQATT, CDR2 SNEGSKA (reference sequence). This CDR3 spans 14 amino acids. CDR3 region: CSASGASSNYGYTF. CDR3 in DNA: TGCAGTGCTAGCGGCGCCTCATCTAACTATGGCTACACCTTC.

The chain combines TRBV4-1 with TRBJ2-3; 12 bases are shared with TRBD2. The V and J ends lost 4 bases and 10 bases, in that order; junction bases with no gene match: 6. Germline V gene lookup returns CDR1 MGHRA and CDR2 YSYEKL. The CDR3 is 14 residues long. The chain's CDR3 is CASSPGLAGRAQYF. CDR3 bases: TGCGCCAGCAGCCCCGGACTAGCGGGACGAGCGCAGTATTTT.

J is TRBJ2-7 and V is TRBV5-1; weak D call: TRBD1 (6 bases). This CDR3 comprises 13 residues. Germline lookup yields CDR1 SGHRS and CDR2 YFSETQ. V lost 1 base and J 5 bases, leaving 10 bases between the germline ends. The CDR3 loop reads CASSLTGNHEQYF. The CDR3 DNA reads as TGCGCCAGCAGCTTGACAGGGAATCACGAGCAGTACTTC.

The rearrangement uses TRBV10-3 and TRBJ2-7; D ambiguous. The CDR3 has 14 residues. CDR1 is ENHRY and CDR2 is SYGVKD in the germline V gene. The V end lost 3 bases, the J end lost 1 base, and 10 bases lay between the germline ends. CDR3 region: CAISDRQESYEQYF. The CDR3 DNA reads TGTGCCATCAGTGATAGGCAGGAGTCCTACGAGCAGTACTTC.

The chain recombines TRBV5-1 with TRBJ1-4, with D tentatively TRBD1 (5 bases). This CDR3 is 15 amino acids long. The germline CDR1 and CDR2 sequences are SGHRS and YFSETQ. V was shortened by 0 bases and J by 3 bases, with 9 bases between the two germline ends. The CDR3 region is CASSLEQGPNEKLFF. The DNA of the CDR3 is TGCGCCAGCAGCTTGGAGCAGGGTCCTAATGAAAAACTGTTTTTT.

This clonotype occurred a few times. V usage is TRBV13 and J usage is TRBJ2-5, with TRBD2 identical over 10 bases. This CDR3 has 14 amino acids. The germline CDR1 and CDR2 sequences are PRHDT and FYEKMQ (reference sequence). V lost 7 bases, J lost 5 bases, and 7 bases stayed unmatched. DNA of the CDR3: TGTGCCAGCAACCTAGCGGGAGTTGAGGAGACCCAGTACTTC. It codes for CASNLAGVEETQYF.

In this sample, this clonotype turned up once. The V and J genes are TRBV13 and TRBJ2-1; D unclear. V dropped 0 bases and J dropped 9 bases, with 15 bases sitting between them. Germline V gene lookup returns CDR1 PRHDT and CDR2 FYEKMQ (reference sequence). The CDR3 length is 15 residues. CDR3: CASSLGLSLETEQFF. DNA for the CDR3: TGTGCCAGCAGCTTAGGCCTAAGCCTAGAGACTGAGCAGTTCTTC. Looking up the rest from reference TRBV13 and TRBJ2-1 gives the full variable domain: AAGVIQSPRHLIKEKRETATLKCYPIPRHDTVYWYQQGPGQDPQFLISFYEKMQSDKGSIPDRFSAQQFSDYHSELNMSSLELGDSALYFCASSLGLSLETEQFFGPGTRLTVL.

In regard to this clonotype: A read error may produce the germline difference seen at one junction end. The chain uses TRBV20-1 and TRBJ2-1, with 7 bases identical to TRBD1. CDR3 length equals 16 residues. Germline CDR1 and CDR2: DFQATT and SNEGSKA (reference sequence). As DNA, the CDR3 is TGCAGCGCTAGAGACCCGACAGGGCCCCCGAGGGATGAGCAGTTCTTC. Residues: CSARDPTGPPRDEQFF.

The chain couples TRBV20-1 to TRBJ2-5, with D perhaps given as TRBD1 or TRBD2 (7 bases each). The CDR3 covers 12 residues. Looked up from germline, CDR1 is DFQATT and CDR2 is SNEGSKA (reference sequence). Between the trimmed V and J ends, which lost 4 bases and 7 bases, there was a span of 13 bases. Here the CDR3 DNA reads TGCAGTGCTACGGCAGGGGGGGGGACCCAGTACTTC. Translation gives CSATAGGGTQYF.

The chain carries TRBV10-3 and TRBJ1-2; a weak D match, TRBD1 (5 bases). The V and J ends lost 2 bases and 4 bases respectively, with 8 bases between them. Germline V lookup: CDR1 ENHRY, CDR2 SYGVKD. The CDR3 totals 13 residues. CDR3 DNA: TGTGCCATCAGTGAGAGGGGATCCTATGGCTACACCTTC. This translates into CAISERGSYGYTF.

The V gene is TRBV11-1, the J gene TRBJ2-1; TRBD2 agrees at 7 bases. V shed 3 bases, J shed 8 bases, and the junction held 10 bases outside the gene matches. CDR1 and CDR2 (germline): SGHAT, FQDESV (reference sequence). This CDR3 has 15 amino acids. CDR3 in DNA: TGTGCCAGCAGCTTCGCGGGGAGGGTTGTGGATGAGCAGTTCTTC. Translating gives CASSFAGRVVDEQFF. Filled out from reference TRBV11-1 and TRBJ2-1, the complete variable domain reads EAEVAQSPRYKITEKSQAVAFWCDPISGHATLYWYRQILGQGPELLVQFQDESVVDDSQLPKDRFSAERLKGVDSTLKIQPAELGDSAMYLCASSFAGRVVDEQFFGPGTRLTVL.